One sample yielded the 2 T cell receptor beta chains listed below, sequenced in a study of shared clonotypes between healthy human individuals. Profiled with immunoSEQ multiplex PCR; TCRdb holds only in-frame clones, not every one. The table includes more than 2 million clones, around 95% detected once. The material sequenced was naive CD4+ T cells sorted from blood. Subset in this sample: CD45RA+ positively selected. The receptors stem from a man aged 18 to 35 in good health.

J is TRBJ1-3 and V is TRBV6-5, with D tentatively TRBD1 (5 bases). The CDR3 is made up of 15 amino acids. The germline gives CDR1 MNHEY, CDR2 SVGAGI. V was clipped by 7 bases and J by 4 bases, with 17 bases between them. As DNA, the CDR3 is TGTGCCAGCACCCAGAGGCAGGGTCGGGGAAACACCATATATTTT. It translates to CASTQRQGRGNTIYF.

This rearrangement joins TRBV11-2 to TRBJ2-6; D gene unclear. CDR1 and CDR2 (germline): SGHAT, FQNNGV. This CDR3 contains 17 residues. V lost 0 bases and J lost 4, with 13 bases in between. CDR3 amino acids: CASSLDWVGSGANVLTF. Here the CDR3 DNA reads TGTGCCAGCAGCTTAGATTGGGTGGGGTCAGGGGCCAACGTCCTGACTTTC.